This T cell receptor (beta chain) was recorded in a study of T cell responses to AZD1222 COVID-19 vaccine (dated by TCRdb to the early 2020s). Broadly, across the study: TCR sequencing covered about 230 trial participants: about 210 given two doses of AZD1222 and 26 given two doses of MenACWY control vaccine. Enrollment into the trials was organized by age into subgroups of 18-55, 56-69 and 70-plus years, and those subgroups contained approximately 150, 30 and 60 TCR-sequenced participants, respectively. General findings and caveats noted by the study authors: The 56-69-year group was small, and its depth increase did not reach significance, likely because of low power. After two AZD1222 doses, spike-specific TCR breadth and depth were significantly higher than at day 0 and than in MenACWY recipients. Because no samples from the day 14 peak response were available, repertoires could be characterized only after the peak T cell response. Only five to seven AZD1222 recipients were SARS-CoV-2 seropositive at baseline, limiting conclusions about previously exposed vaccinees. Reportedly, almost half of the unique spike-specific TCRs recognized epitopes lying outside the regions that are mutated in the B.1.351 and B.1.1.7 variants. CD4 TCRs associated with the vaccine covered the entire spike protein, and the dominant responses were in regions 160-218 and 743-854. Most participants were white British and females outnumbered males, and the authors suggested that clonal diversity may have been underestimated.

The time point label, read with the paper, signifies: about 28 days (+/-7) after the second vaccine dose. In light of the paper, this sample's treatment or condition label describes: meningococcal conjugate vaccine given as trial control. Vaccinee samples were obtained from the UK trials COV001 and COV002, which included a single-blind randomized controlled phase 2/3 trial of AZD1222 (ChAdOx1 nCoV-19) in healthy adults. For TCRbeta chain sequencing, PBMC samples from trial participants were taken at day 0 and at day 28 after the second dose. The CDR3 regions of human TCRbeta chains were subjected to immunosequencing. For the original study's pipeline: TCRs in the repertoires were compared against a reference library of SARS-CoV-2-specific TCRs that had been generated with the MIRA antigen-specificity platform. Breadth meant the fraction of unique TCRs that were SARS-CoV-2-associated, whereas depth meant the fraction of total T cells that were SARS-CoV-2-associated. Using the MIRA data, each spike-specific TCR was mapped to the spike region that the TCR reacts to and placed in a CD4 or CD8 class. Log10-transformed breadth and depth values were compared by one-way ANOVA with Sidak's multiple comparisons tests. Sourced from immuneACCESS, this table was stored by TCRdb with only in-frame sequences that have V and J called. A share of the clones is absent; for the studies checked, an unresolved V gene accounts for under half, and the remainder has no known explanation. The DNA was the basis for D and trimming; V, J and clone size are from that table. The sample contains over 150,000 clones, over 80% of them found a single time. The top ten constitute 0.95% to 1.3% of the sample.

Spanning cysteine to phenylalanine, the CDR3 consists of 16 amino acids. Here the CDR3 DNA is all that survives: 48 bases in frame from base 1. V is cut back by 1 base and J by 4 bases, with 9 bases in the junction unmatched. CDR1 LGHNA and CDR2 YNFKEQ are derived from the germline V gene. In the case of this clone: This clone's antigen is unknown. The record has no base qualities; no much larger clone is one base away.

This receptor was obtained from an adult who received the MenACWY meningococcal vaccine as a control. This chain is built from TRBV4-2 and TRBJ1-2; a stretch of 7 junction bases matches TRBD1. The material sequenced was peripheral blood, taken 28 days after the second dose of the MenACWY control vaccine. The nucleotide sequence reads TGTGCCAGCAGCCAAGTCAGACAGGGTAGGACCTATGGCTACACCTTC. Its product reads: CASSQVRQGRTYGYTF.